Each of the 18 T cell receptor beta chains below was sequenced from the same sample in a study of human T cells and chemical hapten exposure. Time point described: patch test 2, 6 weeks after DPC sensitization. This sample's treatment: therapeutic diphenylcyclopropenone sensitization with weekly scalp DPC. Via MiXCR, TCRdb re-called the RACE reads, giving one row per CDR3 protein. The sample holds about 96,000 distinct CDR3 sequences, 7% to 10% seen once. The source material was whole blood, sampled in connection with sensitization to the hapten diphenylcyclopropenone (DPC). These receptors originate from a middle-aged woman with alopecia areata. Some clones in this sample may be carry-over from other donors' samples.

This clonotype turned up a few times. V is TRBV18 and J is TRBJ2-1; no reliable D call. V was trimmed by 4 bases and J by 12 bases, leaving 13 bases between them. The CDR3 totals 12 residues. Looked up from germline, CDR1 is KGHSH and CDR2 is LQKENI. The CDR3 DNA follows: TGTGCCAGCTCACAAGAGGTATATGGGCAGTTCTTC. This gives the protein CASSQEVYGQFF.

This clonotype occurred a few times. In nucleotides, the CDR3 is TGCAGTGCTACCGCCCTAGCGGCGATTTACAATGAGCAGTTCTTC. It specifies CSATALAAIYNEQFF. This rearrangement joins TRBV20-1 to TRBJ2-1; 7 bases agree with TRBD2. CDR1 is DFQATT, CDR2 SNEGSKA, per germline (reference sequence). V lost 4 bases and J lost 4; bases outside the gene matches: 10. The CDR3 is 15 residues long.

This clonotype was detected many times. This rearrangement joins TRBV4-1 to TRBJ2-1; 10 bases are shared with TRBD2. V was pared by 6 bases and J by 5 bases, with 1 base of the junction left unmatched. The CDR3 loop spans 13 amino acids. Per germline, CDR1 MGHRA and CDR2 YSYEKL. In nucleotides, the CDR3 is TGCGCCAGCAGACTAGCGGGGAACAATGAGCAGTTCTTC. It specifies CASRLAGNNEQFF.

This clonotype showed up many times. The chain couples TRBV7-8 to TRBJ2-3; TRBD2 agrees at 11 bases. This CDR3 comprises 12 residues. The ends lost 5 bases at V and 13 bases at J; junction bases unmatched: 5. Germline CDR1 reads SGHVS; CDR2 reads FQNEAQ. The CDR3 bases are TGTGCCAGCAGCCCTACTAGCGGGAGAGAGTATTTT. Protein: CASSPTSGREYF.

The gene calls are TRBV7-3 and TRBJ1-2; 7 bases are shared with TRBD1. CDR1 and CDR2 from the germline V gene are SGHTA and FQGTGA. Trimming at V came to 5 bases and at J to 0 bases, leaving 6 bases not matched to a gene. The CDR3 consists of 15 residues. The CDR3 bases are TGTGCCAGCAGCCCCCGGACAGGTTCTAACTATGGCTACACCTTC. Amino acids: CASSPRTGSNYGYTF.

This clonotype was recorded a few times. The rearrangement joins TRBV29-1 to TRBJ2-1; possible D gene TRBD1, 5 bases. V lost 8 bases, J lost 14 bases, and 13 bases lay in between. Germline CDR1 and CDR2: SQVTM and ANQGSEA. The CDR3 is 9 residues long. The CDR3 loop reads CSTGRAEFF. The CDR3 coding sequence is TGCAGCACGGGCAGGGCGGAGTTCTTC.

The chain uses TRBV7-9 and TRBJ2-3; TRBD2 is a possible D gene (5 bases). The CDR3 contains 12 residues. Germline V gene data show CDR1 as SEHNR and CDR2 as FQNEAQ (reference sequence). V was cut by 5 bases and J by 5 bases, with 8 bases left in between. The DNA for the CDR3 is TGTGCCAGCAGCCGGACTGGAGATACGCAGTATTTT. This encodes CASSRTGDTQYF.

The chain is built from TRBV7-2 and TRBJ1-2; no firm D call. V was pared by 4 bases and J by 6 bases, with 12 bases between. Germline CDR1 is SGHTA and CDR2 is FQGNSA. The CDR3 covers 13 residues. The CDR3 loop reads CASSSDAQNGYTF. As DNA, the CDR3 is TGTGCCAGCAGCTCGGACGCCCAGAATGGCTACACCTTC.

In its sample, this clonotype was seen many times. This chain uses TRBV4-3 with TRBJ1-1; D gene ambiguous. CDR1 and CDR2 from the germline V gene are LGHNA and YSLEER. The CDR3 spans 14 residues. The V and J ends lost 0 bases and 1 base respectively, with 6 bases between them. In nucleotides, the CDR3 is TGCGCCAGCAGCCAAGAAAACGGGAACACTGAAGCTTTCTTT. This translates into CASSQENGNTEAFF.

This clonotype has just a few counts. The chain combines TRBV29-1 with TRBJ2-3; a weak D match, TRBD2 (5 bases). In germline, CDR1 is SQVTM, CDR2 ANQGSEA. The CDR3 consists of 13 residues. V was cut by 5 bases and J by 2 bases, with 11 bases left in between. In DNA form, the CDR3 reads TGCAGCGTTCACGGGCGGGCCACAGATACGCAGTATTTT. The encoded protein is CSVHGRATDTQYF.

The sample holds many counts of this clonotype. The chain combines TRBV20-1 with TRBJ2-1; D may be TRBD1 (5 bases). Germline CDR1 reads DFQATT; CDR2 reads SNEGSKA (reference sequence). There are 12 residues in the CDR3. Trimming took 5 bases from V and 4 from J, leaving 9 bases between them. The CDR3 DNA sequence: TGCAGTGCTCCACGACAGTACAATGAGCAGTTCTTC. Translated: CSAPRQYNEQFF.

The CDR3 sequence is CASSPQGASGQDNEQFF. The DNA for the CDR3 is TGTGCCAGCAGTCCTCAGGGGGCTAGCGGCCAGGACAATGAGCAGTTCTTC. V is TRBV12-3 or TRBV12-4 and J is TRBJ2-1, with D possibly being TRBD1 (8 bases). The CDR3 runs 17 residues. V lost 5 bases and J lost 5, with 22 bases in between.

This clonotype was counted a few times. Written as DNA, the CDR3 is TGCGCCAGCAGCCACGCACACATCCTTAGCGACGAGCAGTACTTC. Its protein product is CASSHAHILSDEQYF. The gene calls are TRBV4-1 and TRBJ2-7, with a possible D match to TRBD2 (5 bases). V was cut by 3 bases and J by 5 bases, with 17 bases left in between. This CDR3 is 15 amino acids long. Germline values: CDR1 MGHRA, CDR2 YSYEKL.

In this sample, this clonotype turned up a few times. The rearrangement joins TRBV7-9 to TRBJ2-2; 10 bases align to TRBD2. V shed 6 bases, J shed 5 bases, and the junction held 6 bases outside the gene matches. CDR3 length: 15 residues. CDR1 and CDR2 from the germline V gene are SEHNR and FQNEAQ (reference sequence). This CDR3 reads CASSPSGRETGELFF. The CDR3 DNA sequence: TGTGCCAGCAGTCCTAGCGGGAGAGAGACCGGGGAGCTGTTTTTT.

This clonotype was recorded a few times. CDR3 loop: CASSKGLAGPPSTDTQYF. CDR3 in DNA: TGTGCCAGCAGTAAGGGACTAGCGGGACCCCCTAGCACAGATACGCAGTATTTT. This sequence joins TRBV6-6 and TRBJ2-3; 13 bases are a match to TRBD2. CDR3 length: 18 amino acids. V lost 5 bases to trimming and J lost 0 bases; unmatched junction nucleotides: 8. The V gene's germline CDR1 is MNHNY and CDR2 SVGAGI (reference sequence).

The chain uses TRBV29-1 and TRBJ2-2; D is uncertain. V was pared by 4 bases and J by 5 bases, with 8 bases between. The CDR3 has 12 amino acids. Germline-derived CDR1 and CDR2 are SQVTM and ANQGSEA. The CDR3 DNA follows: TGCAGCGTTGGAGAACCGACCGGGGAGCTGTTTTTT. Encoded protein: CSVGEPTGELFF.

The CDR3 nucleotides read TGTGCCAGCACGGACAGTTCGACAGGGCGGCAGCCCCAGCATTTT. Its protein is CASTDSSTGRQPQHF. This chain joins TRBV6-1 and TRBJ1-5, with 7 bases aligning to TRBD1. The length of the CDR3 is 15 residues. The ends lost 7 bases at V and 7 bases at J; junction bases unmatched: 13. Per germline, CDR1 MNHNS and CDR2 SASEGT.

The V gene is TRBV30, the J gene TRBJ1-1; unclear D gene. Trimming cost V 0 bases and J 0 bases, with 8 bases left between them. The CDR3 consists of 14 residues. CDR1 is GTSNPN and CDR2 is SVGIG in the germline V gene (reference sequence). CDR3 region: CAWSVAVMNTEAFF. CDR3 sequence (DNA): TGTGCCTGGAGTGTGGCAGTCATGAACACTGAAGCTTTCTTT.